This TCR beta chain was obtained from a study of spatial heterogeneity in lung cancer. Study information: Detection consistently yielded more beta chains than alpha chains.

The CDR3 loop spans 13 amino acids. V was trimmed by 2 bases and J by 6 bases, leaving 8 bases between them. In germline, CDR1 is MNHEY, CDR2 SVGEGT. The time point here: sample taken at primary tumor resection. The input material, whole RNA from tumor, nontumor lung or frozen PBMC, was sequenced unsorted. TCRdb reanalysed the 5' RACE reads using MiXCR and keeps one entry per CDR3 protein. The sample includes 20,000 to 25,000 distinct CDR3 sequences, over 6% seen only once; the top ten take 14%. This clonotype was sampled from a male donor with early-stage non-small cell lung cancer. This chain joins TRBV6-2 or TRBV6-3 and TRBJ1-5, with D perhaps TRBD1 (5 bases). Source: PBMCs, taken at surgery. CDR3 region: CASSYRGGQPQHF. The CDR3 region has the DNA TGTGCCAGCAGTTACAGGGGCGGTCAGCCCCAGCATTTT.